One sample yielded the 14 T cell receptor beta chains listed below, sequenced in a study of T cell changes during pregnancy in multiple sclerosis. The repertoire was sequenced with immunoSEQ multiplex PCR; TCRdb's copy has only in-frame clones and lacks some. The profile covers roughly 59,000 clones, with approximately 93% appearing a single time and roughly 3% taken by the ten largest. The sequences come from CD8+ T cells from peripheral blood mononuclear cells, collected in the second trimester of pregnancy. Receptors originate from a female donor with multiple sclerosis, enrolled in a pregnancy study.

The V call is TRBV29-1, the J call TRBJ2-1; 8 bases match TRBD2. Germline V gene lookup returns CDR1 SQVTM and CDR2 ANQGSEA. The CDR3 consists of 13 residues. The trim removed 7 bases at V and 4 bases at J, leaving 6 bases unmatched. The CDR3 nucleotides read TGCAGCGGTGGTAGCGGGACTTACAATGAGCAGTTCTTC. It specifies CSGGSGTYNEQFF.

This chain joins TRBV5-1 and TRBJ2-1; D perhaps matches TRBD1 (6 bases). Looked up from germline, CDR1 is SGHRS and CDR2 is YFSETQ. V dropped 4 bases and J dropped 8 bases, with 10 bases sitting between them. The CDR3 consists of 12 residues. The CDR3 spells CASSHTGHEQFF. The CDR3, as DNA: TGCGCCAGCAGCCATACAGGGCATGAGCAGTTCTTC. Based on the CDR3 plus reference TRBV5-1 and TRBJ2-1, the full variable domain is KAGVTQTPRYLIKTRGQQVTLSCSPISGHRSVSWYQQTPGQGLQFLFEYFSETQRNKGNFPGRFSGRQFSNSRSEMNVSTLELGDSALYLCASSHTGHEQFFGPGTRLTVL.

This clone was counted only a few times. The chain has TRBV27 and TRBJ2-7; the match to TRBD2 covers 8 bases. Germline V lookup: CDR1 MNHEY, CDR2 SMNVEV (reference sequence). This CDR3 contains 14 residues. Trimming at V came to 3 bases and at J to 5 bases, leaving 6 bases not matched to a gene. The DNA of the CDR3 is TGTGCCAGCAGTTTGGGTAGCGGGGCTGACGAGCAGTACTTC. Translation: CASSLGSGADEQYF.

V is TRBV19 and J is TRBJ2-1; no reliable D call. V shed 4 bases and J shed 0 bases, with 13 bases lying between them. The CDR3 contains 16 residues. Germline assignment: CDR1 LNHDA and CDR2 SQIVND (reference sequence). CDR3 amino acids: CASSRVASFSYNEQFF. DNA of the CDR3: TGTGCCAGTAGTAGAGTAGCCTCATTCTCCTACAATGAGCAGTTCTTC.

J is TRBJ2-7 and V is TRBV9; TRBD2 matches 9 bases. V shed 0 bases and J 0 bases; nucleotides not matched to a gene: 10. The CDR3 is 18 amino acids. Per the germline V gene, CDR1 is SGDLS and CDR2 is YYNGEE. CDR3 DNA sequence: TGTGCCAGCAGCGTAGAGGGGGCGGGAGGGCCCCACTCCTACGAGCAGTACTTC. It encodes CASSVEGAGGPHSYEQYF. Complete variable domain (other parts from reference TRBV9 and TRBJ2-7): DSGVTQTPKHLITATGQRVTLRCSPRSGDLSVYWYQQSLDQGLQFLIQYYNGEERAKGNILERFSAQQFPDLHSELNLSSLELGDSALYFCASSVEGAGGPHSYEQYFGPGTRLTVT.

CDR3 sequence: CASSQVLVTDTQYF. Here the CDR3 DNA reads TGCGCCAGCAGCCAAGTTCTAGTCACAGATACGCAGTATTTT. The V call is TRBV4-1, the J call TRBJ2-3, with no clear D. The CDR3 has 14 residues. Trimming cost V 1 base and J 2 bases, with 7 bases left between them. Germline-derived CDR1 and CDR2 are MGHRA and YSYEKL.

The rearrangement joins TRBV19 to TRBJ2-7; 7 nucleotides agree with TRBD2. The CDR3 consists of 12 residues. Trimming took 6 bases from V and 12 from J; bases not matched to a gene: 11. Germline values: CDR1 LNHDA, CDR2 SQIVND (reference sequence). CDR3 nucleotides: TGTGCCAGTAGCCCGGGGGGTCCCTGGCTGTACTTC. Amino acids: CASSPGGPWLYF.

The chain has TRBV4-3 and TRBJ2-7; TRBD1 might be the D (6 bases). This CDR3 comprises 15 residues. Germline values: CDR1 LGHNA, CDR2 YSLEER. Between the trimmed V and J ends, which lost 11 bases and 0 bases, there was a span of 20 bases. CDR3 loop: CARKSGTQSSYEQYF. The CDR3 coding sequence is TGCGCCCGTAAGTCAGGGACACAAAGCTCCTACGAGCAGTACTTC.

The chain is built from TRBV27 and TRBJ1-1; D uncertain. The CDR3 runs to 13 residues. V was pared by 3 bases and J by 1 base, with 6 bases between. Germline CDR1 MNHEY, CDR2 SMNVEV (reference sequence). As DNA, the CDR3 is TGTGCCAGCAGTTTTACTGGGAACACTGAAGCTTTCTTT. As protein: CASSFTGNTEAFF.

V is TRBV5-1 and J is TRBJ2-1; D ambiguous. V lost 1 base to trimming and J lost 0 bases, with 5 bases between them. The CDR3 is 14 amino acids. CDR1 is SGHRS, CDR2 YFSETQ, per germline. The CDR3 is CASSLLSSYNEQFF. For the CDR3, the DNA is TGCGCCAGCAGCTTGCTGAGCTCCTACAATGAGCAGTTCTTC.

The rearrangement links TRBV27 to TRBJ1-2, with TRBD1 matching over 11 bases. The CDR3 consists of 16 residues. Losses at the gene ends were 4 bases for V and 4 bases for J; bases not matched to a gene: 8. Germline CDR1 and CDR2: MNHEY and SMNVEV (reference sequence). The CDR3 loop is CASSWTGQGDRYGYTF. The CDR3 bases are TGTGCCAGCAGTTGGACGGGACAGGGGGACCGCTATGGCTACACCTTC.

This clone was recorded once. The CDR3 DNA is TGTGCCAGCAGGAGGGTTGGGGACTATGGCTACACCTTC. Its protein is CASRRVGDYGYTF. V usage is TRBV2 and J usage is TRBJ1-2; no definite D call. V was clipped by 6 bases and J by 3 bases, with 11 bases between them. The CDR3 covers 13 residues. Germline lookup yields CDR1 SNHLY and CDR2 FYNNEI.

CDR3 nucleotide sequence: TGTGCCAGCAGTTTATCGTCCTCGGGGAGCTTCTACGAGCAGTACTTC. Its translation is CASSLSSSGSFYEQYF. The gene calls are TRBV27 and TRBJ2-7; TRBD2 might be the D (5 bases). The germline gives CDR1 MNHEY, CDR2 SMNVEV (reference sequence). Trimming pared 0 bases from V and 3 bases from J, leaving 15 bases between. The CDR3 has 16 residues.

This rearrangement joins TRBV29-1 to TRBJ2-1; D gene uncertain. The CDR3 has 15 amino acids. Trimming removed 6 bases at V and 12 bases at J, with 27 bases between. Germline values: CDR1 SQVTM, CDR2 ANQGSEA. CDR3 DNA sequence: TGCAGCGTGATCACCTCTCGATCGACTGCTCTAGGGCAGTTCTTC. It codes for CSVITSRSTALGQFF.